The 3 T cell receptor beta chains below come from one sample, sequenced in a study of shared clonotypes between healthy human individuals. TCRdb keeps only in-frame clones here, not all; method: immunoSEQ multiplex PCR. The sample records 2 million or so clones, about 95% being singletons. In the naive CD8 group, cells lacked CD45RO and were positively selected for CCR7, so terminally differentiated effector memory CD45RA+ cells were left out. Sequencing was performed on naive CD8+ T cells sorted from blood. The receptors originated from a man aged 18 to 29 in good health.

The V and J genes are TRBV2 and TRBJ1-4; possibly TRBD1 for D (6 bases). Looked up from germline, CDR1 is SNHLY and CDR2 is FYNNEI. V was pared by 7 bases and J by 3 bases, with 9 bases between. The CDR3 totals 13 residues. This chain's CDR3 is CASTRGANEKLFF. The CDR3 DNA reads TGTGCCAGCACCAGGGGAGCTAATGAAAAACTGTTTTTT.

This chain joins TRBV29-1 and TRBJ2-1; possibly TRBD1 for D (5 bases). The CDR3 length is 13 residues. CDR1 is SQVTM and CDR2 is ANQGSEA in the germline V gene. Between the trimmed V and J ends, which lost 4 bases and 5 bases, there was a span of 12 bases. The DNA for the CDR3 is TGCAGCGTTGTCGGTTTACAGGACAATGAGCAGTTCTTC. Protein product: CSVVGLQDNEQFF.

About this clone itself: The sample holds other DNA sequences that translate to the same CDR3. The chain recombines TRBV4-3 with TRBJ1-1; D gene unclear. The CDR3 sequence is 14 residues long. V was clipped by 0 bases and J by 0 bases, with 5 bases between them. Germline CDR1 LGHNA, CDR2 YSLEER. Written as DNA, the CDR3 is TGCGCCAGCAGCCAAGATTCCCTGAACACTGAAGCTTTCTTT. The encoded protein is CASSQDSLNTEAFF.